The clone carrying this T cell receptor (beta chain) appeared a few times. As yet, its antigen is unknown. Germline V CDR1 and CDR2: LNHDA, SQIVND (reference sequence). The ends lost 5 bases at V and 10 bases at J; junction bases unmatched: 5. The CDR3 is 13 amino acids. The TCR library protocol attached unique molecular identifiers to the individual cDNA molecules. TCRdb independently ran MiXCR on the 5' RACE reads; one entry per CDR3 protein. The data contain fewer than 35,000 distinct CDR3 sequences, about 6% of them singletons. This sample was taken from a study of early T cells in non-severe SARS-CoV-2 infection. Study-wide background: It was bulk RNA from unsorted whole blood that was sequenced, and the chains were unpaired.

Study-wide points: Clonotype matching in VDJdb favored anti-spike CD8 responses and did not capture private and CD4 specificities.

Material: whole blood. The sequence was obtained from an adult who was a healthcare worker with PCR-confirmed SARS-CoV-2 infection or an uninfected control (not recorded which). This rearrangement joins TRBV19 to TRBJ1-6, with 7 bases that match TRBD1. CDR3 in DNA: TGTGCCAGTAGTGACAGGGTGGAATCACCCCTCCACTTT. The encoded protein is CASSDRVESPLHF.